The T cell receptor beta chain described here comes from a study of T cells in Graves' hyperthyroidism and ophthalmopathy. Germline CDR1 and CDR2: LNHDA and SQIVND (reference sequence). The CDR3 totals 16 residues. V was shortened by 7 bases and J by 4 bases, with 23 bases between the two germline ends. Patients with uncontrolled infections, other autoimmune diseases, pregnancy or lactation were excluded. The study based diagnoses on clinical symptoms, serum thyroxine and TRAb, thyroid ultrasound and orbital computed tomography. PBMCs stemmed from around 9.3 ml fresh peripheral blood. Regarding the study as a whole: Blood also showed most of the thyroid clonotypes that were expanded above 0.001.

To note about this clonotype: Its antigen remains unidentified.

RNA transcripts yielded amplified TCR beta CDR3 regions. The primer set for the first-round RT-PCR of the TCR CDR3 was HTBI. TCRdb re-called the multiplex PCR reads with MiXCR, one entry per CDR3 protein. The sample holds about 400,000 distinct CDR3 sequences, 13% to 15% seen once. The clonotype originates from a woman in her fifties or sixties with Graves' ophthalmopathy. The chain uses TRBV19 and TRBJ2-7, with a possible D match to TRBD1 (6 bases). The sample was blood. The CDR3 DNA reads as TGTGCCAGTATCTGGGACATCGCACAGGGCTGTTACGAGCAGTACTTC. This translates into CASIWDIAQGCYEQYF.